This T cell receptor (beta chain) came from a study of Graves' ophthalmopathy and Graves' hyperthyroidism. Across the whole study: There was a collection of peripheral blood at initial diagnosis, before any treatment.

This clonotype was seen at least ten times. The sequenced template was RNA, covering the TCR beta CDR3 region. HTBI primers served in a first-round RT-PCR, which a second-round multiplex PCR followed. Each CDR3 protein gets one entry after TCRdb re-called the multiplex PCR reads with MiXCR. The sample contains about 740,000 distinct CDR3 sequences, 35% to 50% of which appear only once. Symptoms, serum thyroxine and TRAb, thyroid ultrasound, and orbital computed tomography formed the diagnostic basis. This CDR3 has 13 amino acids. Germline V gives CDR1 SGHVS, CDR2 FNYEAQ. V lost 5 bases to trimming and J lost 13 bases; unmatched junction nucleotides: 10.

The origin of this receptor is an adult man with Graves' ophthalmopathy. The chain links TRBV7-6 to TRBJ2-5; TRBD2 matches at 10 bases. The sample comprised peripheral blood. The CDR3 DNA reads TGTGCCAGCAGCCTCGTACTAGCGGGGCCGGGGTACTTC. Translating gives CASSLVLAGPGYF.